This T cell receptor (beta chain) came from a study of cytomegalovirus exposure and HLA in healthy donors (dated by TCRdb to 2015 to 2018). Study-wide context: In an earlier analysis of under 750 of the donors, 250 to 350 Gb of sequence data and 90 million to 120 million unique TCR beta sequences from roughly 190 million T cells were reported. The study profiled the T cell repertoires of hundreds of subjects by immunosequencing and related them to cytomegalovirus serostatus. Every discovery cohort repertoire had been produced on one sequencing platform. Around 320 gigabases of sequencing data and tens of millions of unique TCR sequences were included in an early release covering 500 to 750 HLA-typed donors. Roughly five DR-DQ haplotypes were handled as single units for association and clustering, since linkage in the cohort was strong. An earlier analysis of 450 to 750 of the donors used high-throughput TCR beta sequencing to judge whether each TCR beta V gene segment behaved as functional or pseudogenic. The study aimed to test whether signatures of past pathogen exposure could be identified by cataloging public T cell receptors. To predict cytomegalovirus infection status, the study brought together high-throughput TCR immunosequencing, statistical association of individual TCRs with disease status, and machine learning. In the later analysis, no new phenotypic data were used to find candidate immune exposures; instead, reliance was placed on TCR beta sequences and their occurrence across donors. Alongside the repertoire data, information on donor age, sex, ethnicity and CMV serostatus was compiled. A later analysis re-examined previously published TCR beta repertoires from more than 650 donors and added high-resolution HLA genotyping to investigate patterns of TCR occurrence. A later genetic analysis took genome-wide SNP genotypes for 398 of the 666 donors and used that subset as a discovery cohort. Class I and class II HLA loci were covered by the typing at four-digit resolution. Of the approximately 400 genotyped donors, roughly 76% were placed in the genetic ancestry cluster associated with self-reported Caucasian donors. Typing coverage differed by locus: A, B, C, DRB1 and DQB1 were typed in roughly 620-630 donors, DQA1 in 522, DPA1 in around 600, and DPB1 in 400 to 480. Besides the first cohort of approximately 670 subjects, a separate validation cohort made up of around 120 different subjects was used. Among 398 genotyped donors of the cohort, an average of approximately 240,000 unique TCR beta nucleotide sequences were sequenced per donor, roughly 18% of them non-productive.

Remarks on this clone: The antigen this receptor binds is unknown. Per-base qualities were not stored, and no clone one base away is much larger.

Findings and caveats that apply to the study as a whole: CMV serostatus was the only immune exposure information available for the cohort. A few of the identified cytomegalovirus-associated TCR beta chains were confirmed in vitro to be specific for cytomegalovirus antigens. A later analysis found that TCR association rates varied across HLA loci, with DRB1 alleles showing the most associated TCRs and HLA-C alleles the fewest. In an earlier analysis of 450 to 750 of the donors, most TCR beta V segments appeared in productive rearrangements about 87% or about 30% of the time, broadly matching IMGT annotations. In the study, some 160 TCR beta chains were listed as associated with cytomegalovirus. When HLA alleles, especially DR and DQ, strongly co-occurred, TCR associations were difficult to assign to individual alleles. In a later analysis, several top co-occurrence clusters were reported to appear linked to parvovirus B19, influenza, CMV and Epstein-Barr virus. In a later analysis, about 16,000 TCR beta sequences were associated with specific HLA alleles at a false discovery rate of 0.05. The sequencing pipeline was judged likely to have produced a cluster of highly shared sequence variants as a technical artifact. Some IMGT-functional V segments, including TRBV6-2 and TRBV6-3, could not be told apart with the 87-base-pair reads, so those segments were excluded. In both the original and validation cohorts, the classifier was reported to diagnose cytomegalovirus status with high specificity and sensitivity. This cohort had only TCR beta chains sequenced, and the lack of alpha or paired-chain data limited which features could be detected. Compared with equally common non-associated chains, HLA-associated TCR beta chains in a later analysis were more clonally expanded and had lower generation probabilities. Because HLA typing was missing for some donors at each locus, association tests included only the typed subset. A later genetic analysis associated a missense DCLRE1C variant with V-gene and J-gene trimming of TCR beta chains, and an independent cohort replicated the association. In a later genetic analysis, fewer N-insertions in productive TCRs were reported among donors in an Asian-associated ancestry cluster than the approximately 670-donor mean. Most TCR sequences were seen in very few donors, while some public TCRs were found in many individuals. A later analysis found that most CMV-associated TCR beta chains appeared HLA-restricted, with HLA associations seemingly driven largely by CMV exposure. A further reported finding was that TCR beta sequences accurately predicted the HLA-A and HLA-B alleles for most subjects in the first cohort. It was suggested by the authors that the approach could potentially be generalized to other disease states and immunological phenotypes. Correlated functional status among segregating V segments might be attributable to linkage disequilibrium, but an unknown experimental factor could not be ruled out. Because counts were too low, some 16 rarely observed V segments, including chromosome 9 orphons, were excluded from the earlier analysis of a few hundred of the donors. The presence/absence analyses assumed that sequencing depth was roughly uniform across donors, and that assumption may not be true.

Including the terminal cysteine and phenylalanine, the CDR3 comprises 14 residues. Only the CDR3 DNA is retained, 42 bases long and in frame from the first base. V is pared back by 8 bases and J by 3 bases, with 19 bases lying between the germline termini. The germline V gene encodes CDR1 SQVTM and CDR2 ANQGSEA. The library was prepared using the immunoSEQ multiplex PCR assay. The multiplex PCR relied on a mix of 60 forward primers for TCR Vbeta segments and 13 reverse primers for TCR Jbeta segments. The CDR3 region of rearranged TCR beta genes was amplified from genomic DNA with a multiplex PCR assay. The Illumina HiSeq System was used to sequence the amplified TCR beta libraries as 87-base-pair reads. The paper's data handling went like this. A later analysis counted some 74 million unique TCR beta chains across the 600 to 850 repertoires, and roughly 10 million of these chains were shared by at least two donors. To remove PCR and sequencing errors, raw reads were error-corrected and collapsed into unique sequences using a nearest-neighbor algorithm that merged closely related sequences. Alignment of CDR3 sequences to IMGT reference sequences was used to assign V, D and J gene segments. Each retained sequence needed at least a six-nucleotide match to both a V gene segment and a J gene segment. Rearrangements were called productive when the CDR3 lacked stop codons and stayed in frame with V and J; all others were non-productive. CDR3 was defined according to IMGT convention as the region running from the second conserved V-encoded cysteine to the conserved J-encoded phenylalanine. Sequences without an unambiguous match to a single V gene segment were excluded from the earlier analysis of over 500 of the donors. An earlier analysis of a few hundred of the donors called V segments functional above 56.7% productive rearrangements and segregating when the between-donor standard deviation exceeded 5%. A statistical classification framework was built to diagnose cytomegalovirus status from the catalog of TCR beta chain sequences. A later analysis assigned V and J genes by comparing TCR nucleotide sequences with IMGT/GENE-DB human TR gene sequences. In a later analysis, CDR3 sequences and most-parsimonious VDJ recombination scenarios were assigned using the TCRdist pipeline. In a later analysis, each TCR beta chain was defined by its CDR3 amino acid sequence together with its V-gene family, and reads without a unique V-gene family were excluded. To address suspected cross-contamination and a sequencing artifact, a later analysis removed 592 highly shared, low-generation-probability nucleotide sequences. A later analysis calculated a clonal expansion index for each public chain from normalized within-repertoire ranks of inferred template counts. Generation probabilities in a later analysis came from a VDJ recombination model fitted to out-of-frame rearrangements, and those results were checked against IGoR. In a later analysis, TCR-TCR, TCR-HLA and TCR-CMV co-occurrence was scored with hypergeometric tests, and a repertoire-size bias correction was applied to TCR pairs. To estimate false discovery rates, a later analysis permuted the HLA or CMV assignments 20 times. In a later analysis, co-occurring TCRs were grouped using DBSCAN, and TCRdist sequence similarity was added for clustering within HLA-allele-positive subsets. Repertoires with fewer than 30,000 or more than 120,000 public chains, plus five repertoires with anomalous nucleotide sharing, were excluded from co-occurrence clustering. TCRdb obtained this table from immuneACCESS and retained in-frame rearrangements with V and J assigned. These tables miss some clones; where compared with another copy, unresolved V genes account for less than half of the shortfall, and the remainder is unexplained. V, J and clone size are taken as reported in that table, and D and trimming were inferred from the DNA itself. The sample table shows approximately 140,000 clones, and around 78% are seen once. The ten top clones hold 2.8% of the sample.

The cohort consisted of 600 to 750 healthy bone marrow donors. Cohort members were all nominally healthy when sampled, although unrecorded immune exposures were likely present. The donor tested CMV seronegative and was one of the 352 seronegative cohort members. Each donor provided a peripheral blood sample, and peripheral blood mononuclear cells were used for TCR beta sequencing. Genomic DNA was extracted from the blood cell samples with the Qiagen DNeasy Blood Extraction Kit. The receptor was isolated from a male donor in good health and CMV-seronegative. The specimen was PBMCs. The chain links TRBV29-1 with TRBJ1-1, with a weak D call of TRBD1 (6 bases match). The DNA sequence reads TGCAGCTCTGGTCAGGGGCTGACTTACACTGAAGCTTTCTTT. This encodes CSSGQGLTYTEAFF.